This passage covers 23 T cell receptor beta chains from one sample sequenced in a study of cytomegalovirus exposure and HLA in healthy donors. PCR used 60 Vbeta primers and 13 Jbeta primers. The assay was immunoSEQ multiplex PCR, and TCRdb's table has in-frame clones only and misses some. In all, the sample yields about 55,000 clones. Sample: PBMCs. The receptors were sampled from a man aged 50 to 59 in good health and CMV-seropositive.

The V gene is TRBV15, the J gene TRBJ1-6; D unclear. Trimming took 6 bases from V and 1 from J, leaving 4 bases between them. Germline V gene data show CDR1 as LNHNV and CDR2 as YYDKDF (reference sequence). CDR3 length: 13 residues. CDR3 nucleotide sequence: TGTGCCACCAGAGAGTCCTATAATTCACCCCTCCACTTT. Its protein product is CATRESYNSPLHF.

The J gene is TRBJ2-7, the V gene TRBV4-2; perhaps TRBD2 as D (6 bases). The CDR3 has 17 amino acids. V lost 0 bases and J 6 bases, leaving 21 bases between the germline ends. Germline V gene lookup returns CDR1 LGHNA and CDR2 YNFKEQ. CDR3 in amino acids: CASSQDSRAGQGGEQYF. As DNA, the CDR3 is TGTGCCAGCAGCCAAGATAGTCGGGCAGGGCAGGGAGGCGAGCAGTACTTC.

The V and J genes are TRBV11-2 and TRBJ1-2; D gene uncertain. The V gene's germline CDR1 is SGHAT and CDR2 FQNNGV. V dropped 0 bases and J dropped 8 bases, with 7 bases sitting between them. The CDR3 length is 12 residues. CDR3 nucleotide sequence: TGTGCCAGCAGCTTAGAAGCGGGCGGCTACACCTTC. This gives the protein CASSLEAGGYTF. The variable domain in full, completed from reference TRBV11-2 and TRBJ1-2, reads EAGVAQSPRYKIIEKRQSVAFWCNPISGHATLYWYQQILGQGPKLLIQFQNNGVVDDSQLPKDRFSAERLKGVDSTLKIQPAKLEDSAVYLCASSLEAGGYTFGSGTRLTVV.

This chain links TRBV7-8 with TRBJ1-1, with TRBD1 matching 8 bases. This CDR3 comprises 15 residues. The ends lost 5 bases at V and 1 base at J; junction bases unmatched: 6. The germline gives CDR1 SGHVS, CDR2 FQNEAQ. This CDR3 reads CASSRQGPRNTEAFF. CDR3 DNA sequence: TGTGCCAGCAGCAGACAGGGGCCTAGGAACACTGAAGCTTTCTTT. The variable domain in full, completed from reference TRBV7-8 and TRBJ1-1, reads GAGVSQSPRYKVAKRGQDVALRCDPISGHVSLFWYQQALGQGPEFLTYFQNEAQLDKSGLPSDRFFAERPEGSVSTLKIQRTQQEDSAVYLCASSRQGPRNTEAFFGQGTRLTVV.

The V gene is TRBV29-1, the J gene TRBJ1-1, with a tentative D call TRBD1 (6 bases). Per germline, CDR1 SQVTM and CDR2 ANQGSEA. The length of the CDR3 is 13 residues. V lost 4 bases and J lost 4, with 13 bases in between. The CDR3 loop reads CSVARGQGTEAFF. The CDR3 bases are TGCAGCGTTGCGCGGGGGCAGGGCACTGAAGCTTTCTTT.

The chain couples TRBV7-9 to TRBJ1-1; D is unclear. Looked up from germline, CDR1 is SEHNR and CDR2 is FQNEAQ (reference sequence). V lost 2 bases to trimming and J lost 7 bases, with 5 bases between them. This CDR3 has 11 amino acids. The CDR3 coding sequence is TGTGCCAGCAGCTTACGGGGTGAAGCTTTCTTT. Residues: CASSLRGEAFF.

The chain recombines TRBV9 with TRBJ2-7, with a possible D match to TRBD2 (6 bases). V lost 5 bases, J lost 3 bases, and 18 bases lay in between. The CDR3 length is 15 residues. Per the germline V gene, CDR1 is SGDLS and CDR2 is YYNGEE. The CDR3 here is CASSYGTSKGYEQYF. The DNA of the CDR3 is TGTGCCAGCAGTTATGGGACTTCTAAAGGCTACGAGCAGTACTTC.

The V call is TRBV4-1, the J call TRBJ2-7; TRBD1 aligns across 9 bases. The V gene end was trimmed by 2 bases and the J gene end by 5 bases; junction bases not matched to a gene: 10. The CDR3 spans 16 residues. Germline assignment: CDR1 MGHRA and CDR2 YSYEKL. The CDR3 nucleotides read TGCGCCAGCAGCCAATCTATGGGGACAGGGTCGGACGAGCAGTACTTC. It is translated as CASSQSMGTGSDEQYF.

The CDR3 DNA follows: TGTGCCAGCAGATGGGCCGGAATGAACACTGAAGCTTTCTTT. It yields the protein CASRWAGMNTEAFF. V gene TRBV2 combines with J gene TRBJ1-1; no definite D call. CDR1 is SNHLY, CDR2 FYNNEI, per germline. The CDR3 extends over 14 amino acids. Trimming shortened V by 6 bases and J by 0 bases, and 11 bases separated the two germline ends.

This chain connects TRBV7-6 to TRBJ1-5, with 7 bases aligning to TRBD1. CDR3 length: 15 residues. V trimming: 5 bases; J trimming: 5 bases; junction bases outside the gene matches: 9. Germline lookup yields CDR1 SGHVS and CDR2 FNYEAQ. This chain's CDR3 is CASSDRQGSHQPQHF. The CDR3 DNA reads TGTGCCAGCAGCGATCGACAGGGATCGCATCAGCCCCAGCATTTT.

This chain joins TRBV28 and TRBJ2-5; a weak D match, TRBD2 (5 bases). Germline V gives CDR1 MDHEN, CDR2 SYDVKM. There are 16 residues in the CDR3. The V and J ends lost 5 bases and 3 bases respectively, with 19 bases between them. The CDR3: CASSPWSASRKETQYF. CDR3 nucleotide sequence: TGTGCCAGCAGTCCTTGGTCGGCTAGCAGGAAAGAGACCCAGTACTTC.

The chain is built from TRBV14 and TRBJ1-2; a possible D gene is TRBD1 (6 bases). With 1 base removed from V and 7 bases from J, the gap between germline ends came to 10 bases. Looked up from germline, CDR1 is SGHDN and CDR2 is FVKESK. The CDR3 runs to 13 residues. The CDR3 nucleotides read TGTGCCAGCAGCCAAGTCAGGGGCTCTGGCTACACCTTC. Its protein is CASSQVRGSGYTF.

As for this clone: Mismatch with germline at one junction end may stem from a read error. The chain links TRBV10-3 to TRBJ2-2, with 12 bases matching TRBD2. The V gene's germline CDR1 is ENHRY and CDR2 SYGVKD. The CDR3 runs 15 residues. CDR3 nucleotide sequence: TGTGCCATCAGTCGGACTAGCGGGAACCCCGGGGAGCTGTTTTTT. Its translation: CAISRTSGNPGELFF.

This rearrangement joins TRBV30 to TRBJ2-3; 10 bases match TRBD2. In germline, CDR1 is GTSNPN, CDR2 SVGIG (reference sequence). CDR3 size: 18 residues. V dropped 1 base and J dropped 0; count of bases not matched to a gene: 10. The CDR3 loop is CAWSGAVTSGLSTDTQYF. CDR3 sequence (DNA): TGTGCCTGGAGTGGAGCGGTGACTAGCGGGCTTAGCACAGATACGCAGTATTTT.

DNA for the CDR3: TGTGCCAGCTCACCGGACAGTCTCTCTGGGGCCAACGTCCTGACTTTC. It translates to CASSPDSLSGANVLTF. V gene TRBV18 combines with J gene TRBJ2-6; maybe TRBD1 (6 bases). The germline V gene encodes CDR1 KGHSH and CDR2 LQKENI. The V end lost 3 bases, the J end lost 0 bases, and 9 bases lay between the germline ends. The CDR3 is 16 residues long.

This sequence joins TRBV11-2 and TRBJ1-5, with TRBD1 matching 8 bases. The CDR3 sequence is 16 residues long. J was trimmed by 7 bases and V by 2 bases; bases with no gene match: 10. Germline CDR1 reads SGHAT; CDR2 reads FQNNGV. The DNA of the CDR3 is TGTGCCAGCAGCTTATCCGGGCAGGGGGCGCGGCAGCCCCAGCATTTT. Translated: CASSLSGQGARQPQHF.

J is TRBJ2-7 and V is TRBV28; D is perhaps TRBD2 (6 bases). Germline V gene sequence: CDR1 MDHEN, CDR2 SYDVKM. The V end was cut by 6 bases, the J end by 0 bases, with 15 bases between. CDR3 size: 15 residues. The DNA of the CDR3 is TGTGCCAGCAGGCCCCGGATTAGCGGCTCCTACGAGCAGTACTTC. Encoded protein: CASRPRISGSYEQYF.

The rearrangement uses TRBV5-1 and TRBJ2-7; possibly TRBD1 for D (7 bases). V was cut by 0 bases and J by 4 bases, with 23 bases left in between. The CDR3 has 18 residues. Germline V lookup: CDR1 SGHRS, CDR2 YFSETQ. CDR3 loop: CASSLAEGAGKFKYEQYF. In nucleotides, the CDR3 is TGCGCCAGCAGCTTGGCGGAGGGGGCAGGCAAGTTTAAGTACGAGCAGTACTTC.

V usage is TRBV19 and J usage is TRBJ1-1, with a possible D match to TRBD1 (5 bases). CDR1 LNHDA and CDR2 SQIVND come from the germline V gene (reference sequence). CDR3 size: 15 residues. V dropped 7 bases and J dropped 2 bases, with 17 bases sitting between them. CDR3 protein: CASIGAGFLNTEAFF. CDR3 sequence (DNA): TGTGCCAGTATAGGGGCAGGGTTCCTCAACACTGAAGCTTTCTTT.

The chain couples TRBV7-2 to TRBJ2-7; TRBD2 agrees at 7 bases. Trimming cost V 9 bases and J 0 bases; bases outside gene matches: 8. This CDR3 region has 14 residues. Per the germline V gene, CDR1 is SGHTA and CDR2 is FQGNSA. Here the CDR3 DNA reads TGTGCCAGTTCGTGGGGGGGATCCTCCTACGAGCAGTACTTC. This gives the protein CASSWGGSSYEQYF.

V usage is TRBV5-1 and J usage is TRBJ2-1, with 8 bases aligning to TRBD2. The junction had 11 bases not matched to a gene; V was cut back by 5 bases and J by 7 bases. This CDR3 has 15 residues. Germline loops: CDR1 SGHRS, CDR2 YFSETQ. This chain's CDR3 is CASSPIGTRWNEQFF. The CDR3 DNA reads TGCGCCAGCAGTCCTATCGGGACTAGATGGAATGAGCAGTTCTTC.

The chain is built from TRBV18 and TRBJ2-2, with 7 positions matching TRBD2. The CDR3 is made up of 15 amino acids. J was trimmed by 0 bases and V by 4 bases; bases with no gene match: 2. The germline V gene encodes CDR1 KGHSH and CDR2 LQKENI. CDR3 protein: CASSLGTTNTGELFF. CDR3 bases: TGTGCCAGCTCACTTGGGACTACGAACACCGGGGAGCTGTTTTTT.

The chain couples TRBV11-2 to TRBJ2-7; weak D call: TRBD1 (5 bases). Per germline, CDR1 SGHAT and CDR2 FQNNGV. V lost 4 bases, J lost 7 bases, and 17 bases lay in between. The CDR3 consists of 14 residues. CDR3 sequence: CASSSHRGRLEQYF. CDR3 coding DNA: TGTGCCAGCAGCTCCCATAGGGGCAGGCTTGAGCAGTACTTC.